The clone carrying this TCR beta chain appeared once. Its specificity is unknown. The CDR3 totals 18 residues. The data derive from a study of T cells in tuberculosis. Study details: This South African cohort compared adolescents with or without latent tuberculosis against adults with active tuberculosis. Study-wide results and limits: Using the GMM-specific repertoire gave around 90% accuracy versus 60% to 70% with motifs. Samples were chosen by availability of cryopreserved specimens. Active tuberculosis TCR-alpha repertoires lay closer to GMM-specific TCRs than IGRA-negative controls, suggesting clonal expansion.

Clones were read by immunoSEQ multiplex PCR, and TCRdb kept only the in-frame ones, dropping some. The sample lists 25,000 to 40,000 clones, 92% occurring once. This clonotype was obtained from a donor aged 10-35 years with latent tuberculosis or without tuberculosis infection. Some clones in this sample may be carry-over from other donors' samples. The specimen sequenced was PBMCs. The chain combines TRBV12-2 with TRBJ1-5; the tabulated D call, TRBD1, remains unverified against the DNA. TRBV12-2 counts as a pseudogene. The CDR3: CASRLALCCPGQRQPQHF. The CDR3, as DNA: TGTGCAAGTCGCTTAGCGTTATGTTGTCCGGGACAAAGGCAGCCCCAGCATTTT.